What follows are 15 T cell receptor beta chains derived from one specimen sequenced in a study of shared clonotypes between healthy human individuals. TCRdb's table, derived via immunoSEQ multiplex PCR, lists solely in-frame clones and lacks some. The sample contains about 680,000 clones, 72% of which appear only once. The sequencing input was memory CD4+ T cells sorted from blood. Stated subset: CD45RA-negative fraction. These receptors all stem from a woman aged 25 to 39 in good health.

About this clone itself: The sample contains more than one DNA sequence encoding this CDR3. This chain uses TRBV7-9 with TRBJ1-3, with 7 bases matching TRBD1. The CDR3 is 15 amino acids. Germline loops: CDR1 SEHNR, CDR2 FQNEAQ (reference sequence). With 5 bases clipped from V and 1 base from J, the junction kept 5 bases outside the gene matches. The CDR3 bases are TGTGCCAGCAGCCAAGACAGGGCATCTGGAAACACCATATATTTT. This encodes CASSQDRASGNTIYF.

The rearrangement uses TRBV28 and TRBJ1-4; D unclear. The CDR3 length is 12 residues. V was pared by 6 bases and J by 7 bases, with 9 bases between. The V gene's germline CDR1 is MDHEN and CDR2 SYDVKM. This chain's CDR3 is CASSLDSEKLFF. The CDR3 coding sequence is TGTGCCAGCAGCCTGGACTCTGAAAAACTGTTTTTT.

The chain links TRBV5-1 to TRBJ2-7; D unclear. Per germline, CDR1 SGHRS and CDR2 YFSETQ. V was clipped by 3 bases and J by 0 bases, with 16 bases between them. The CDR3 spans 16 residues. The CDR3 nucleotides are TGCGCCAGCAGCTCGAACCCGGGTTCTAGCTCCTACGAGCAGTACTTC. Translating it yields CASSSNPGSSSYEQYF.

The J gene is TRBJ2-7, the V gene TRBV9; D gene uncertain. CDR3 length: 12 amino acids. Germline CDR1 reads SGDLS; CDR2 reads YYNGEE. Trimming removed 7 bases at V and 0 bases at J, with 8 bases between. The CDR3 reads CASGRSSYEQYF. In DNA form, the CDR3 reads TGTGCCAGCGGCCGGAGCTCCTACGAGCAGTACTTC. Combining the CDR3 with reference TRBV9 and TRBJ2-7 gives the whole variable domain DSGVTQTPKHLITATGQRVTLRCSPRSGDLSVYWYQQSLDQGLQFLIQYYNGEERAKGNILERFSAQQFPDLHSELNLSSLELGDSALYFCASGRSSYEQYFGPGTRLTVT.

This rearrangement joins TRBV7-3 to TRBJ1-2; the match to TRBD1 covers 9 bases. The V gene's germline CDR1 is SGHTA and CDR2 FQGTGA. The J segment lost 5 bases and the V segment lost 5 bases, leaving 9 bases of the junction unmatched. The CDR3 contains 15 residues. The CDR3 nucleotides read TGTGCCAGCAGCCTTAGCGGGACAGGGATGTATGGCTACACCTTC. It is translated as CASSLSGTGMYGYTF.

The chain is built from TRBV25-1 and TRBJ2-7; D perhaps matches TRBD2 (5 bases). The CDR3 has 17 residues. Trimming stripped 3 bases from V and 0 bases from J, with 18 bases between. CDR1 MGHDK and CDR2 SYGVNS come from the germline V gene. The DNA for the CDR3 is TGTGCCAGCAGTGATCGAGGGTCCTCAACAGTCTCCTACGAGCAGTACTTC. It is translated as CASSDRGSSTVSYEQYF.

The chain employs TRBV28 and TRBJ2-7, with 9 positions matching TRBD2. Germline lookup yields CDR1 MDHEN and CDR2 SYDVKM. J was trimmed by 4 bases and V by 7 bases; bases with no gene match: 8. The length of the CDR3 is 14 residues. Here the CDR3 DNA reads TGTGCCAGCAACAAAGCGGGAGGATGGTACGAGCAGTACTTC. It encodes CASNKAGGWYEQYF. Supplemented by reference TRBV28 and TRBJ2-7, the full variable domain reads DVKVTQSSRYLVKRTGEKVFLECVQDMDHENMFWYRQDPGLGLRLIYFSYDVKMKEKGDIPEGYSVSREKKERFSLILESASTNQTSMYLCASNKAGGWYEQYFGPGTRLTVT.

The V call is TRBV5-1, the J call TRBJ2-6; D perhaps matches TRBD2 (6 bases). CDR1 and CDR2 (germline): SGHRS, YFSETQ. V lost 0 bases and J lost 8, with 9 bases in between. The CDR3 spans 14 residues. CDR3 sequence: CASSLEGGPNVLTF. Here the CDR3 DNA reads TGCGCCAGCAGCTTGGAGGGAGGCCCCAACGTCCTGACTTTC. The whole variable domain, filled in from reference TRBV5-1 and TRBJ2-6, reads KAGVTQTPRYLIKTRGQQVTLSCSPISGHRSVSWYQQTPGQGLQFLFEYFSETQRNKGNFPGRFSGRQFSNSRSEMNVSTLELGDSALYLCASSLEGGPNVLTFGAGSRLTVL.

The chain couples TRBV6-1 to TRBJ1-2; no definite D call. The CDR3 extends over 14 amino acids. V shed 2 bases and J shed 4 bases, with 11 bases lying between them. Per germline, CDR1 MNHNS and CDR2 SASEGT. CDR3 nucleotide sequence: TGTGCCAGCAGTGAATCGAGTACTTCCTATGGCTACACCTTC. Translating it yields CASSESSTSYGYTF.

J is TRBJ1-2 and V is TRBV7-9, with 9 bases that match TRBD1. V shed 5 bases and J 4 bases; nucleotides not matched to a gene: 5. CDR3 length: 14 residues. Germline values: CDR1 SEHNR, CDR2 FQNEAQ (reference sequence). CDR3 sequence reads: CASSQDRGLYGYTF. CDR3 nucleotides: TGTGCCAGCAGCCAGGACAGGGGACTCTATGGCTACACCTTC.

The CDR3 DNA follows: TGTGCCTGGAGTGTACGCCTCCTAGACCCCACCTACGAGCAGTACTTC. It translates to CAWSVRLLDPTYEQYF. The chain joins TRBV30 to TRBJ2-7; D is ambiguous. Germline lookup yields CDR1 GTSNPN and CDR2 SVGIG (reference sequence). CDR3 size: 16 residues. V dropped 0 bases and J dropped 2 bases, with 17 bases sitting between them.

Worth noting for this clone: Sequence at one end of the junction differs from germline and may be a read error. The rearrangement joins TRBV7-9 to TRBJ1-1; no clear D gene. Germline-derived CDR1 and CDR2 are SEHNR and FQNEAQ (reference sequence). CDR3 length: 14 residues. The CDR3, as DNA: TGTGCCAGCAGCTTATTGGGTGAGAACTCTGAAGCTTTCTTT. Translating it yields CASSLLGENSEAFF.

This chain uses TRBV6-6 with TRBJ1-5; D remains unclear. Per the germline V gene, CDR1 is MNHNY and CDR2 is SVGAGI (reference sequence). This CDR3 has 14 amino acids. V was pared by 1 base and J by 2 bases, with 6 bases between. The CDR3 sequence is CASSYWQGNQPQHF. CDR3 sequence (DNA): TGTGCCAGCAGTTACTGGCAGGGCAATCAGCCCCAGCATTTT.

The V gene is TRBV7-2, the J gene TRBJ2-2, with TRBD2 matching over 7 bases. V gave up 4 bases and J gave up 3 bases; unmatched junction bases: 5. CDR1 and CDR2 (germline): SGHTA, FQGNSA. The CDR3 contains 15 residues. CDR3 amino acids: CASSYGLADTGELFF. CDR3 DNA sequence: TGTGCCAGCAGCTACGGGCTAGCGGACACCGGGGAGCTGTTTTTT.

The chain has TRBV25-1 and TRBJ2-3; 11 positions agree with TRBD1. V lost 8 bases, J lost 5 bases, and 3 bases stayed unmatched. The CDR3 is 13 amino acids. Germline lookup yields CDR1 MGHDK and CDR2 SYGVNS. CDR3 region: CASRGQGVDTQYF. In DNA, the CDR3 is TGTGCCAGCCGGGGACAGGGGGTAGATACGCAGTATTTT.